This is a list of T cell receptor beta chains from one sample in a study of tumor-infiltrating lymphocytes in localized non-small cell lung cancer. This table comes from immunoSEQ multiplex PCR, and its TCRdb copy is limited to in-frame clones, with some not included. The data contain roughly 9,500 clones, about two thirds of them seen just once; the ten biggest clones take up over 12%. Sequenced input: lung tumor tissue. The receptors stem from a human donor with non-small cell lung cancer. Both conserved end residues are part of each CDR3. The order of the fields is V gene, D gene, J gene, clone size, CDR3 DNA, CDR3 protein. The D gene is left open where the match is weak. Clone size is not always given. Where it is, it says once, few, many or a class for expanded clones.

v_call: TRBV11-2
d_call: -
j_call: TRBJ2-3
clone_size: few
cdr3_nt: TGTGCCAGCAGCTTAGGACAGGTACTCCCAGATACGCAGTATTTT
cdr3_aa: CASSLGQVLPDTQYF

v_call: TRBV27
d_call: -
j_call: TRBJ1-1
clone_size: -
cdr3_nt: TGTGCCAGCAGTTTTTCGGGGGGAGGAAGAGAAGCTTTCTTT
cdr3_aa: CASSFSGGGREAFF

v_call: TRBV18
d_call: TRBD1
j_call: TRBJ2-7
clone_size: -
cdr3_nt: TGTGCCAGCTCACCACCGGGACAGGGTGGGTACGAGCAGTACTTC
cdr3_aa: CASSPPGQGGYEQYF

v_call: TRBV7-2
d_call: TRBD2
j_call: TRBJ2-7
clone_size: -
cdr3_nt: TGTGCCAGCAGCTCGGCGGGGGGCCCTGGGGAGCAGTACTTC
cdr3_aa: CASSSAGGPGEQYF

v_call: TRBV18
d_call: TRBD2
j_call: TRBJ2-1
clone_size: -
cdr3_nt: TGTGCCAGCTCTCCCCCCGGGACTAGCGGGAACAATGAGCAGTTCTTC
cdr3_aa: CASSPPGTSGNNEQFF

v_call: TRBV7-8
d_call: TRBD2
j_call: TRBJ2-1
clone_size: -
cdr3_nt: TGTGCCAGCAGCTCGGGGGGACCGAATGAGCAGTTCTTC
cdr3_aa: CASSSGGPNEQFF

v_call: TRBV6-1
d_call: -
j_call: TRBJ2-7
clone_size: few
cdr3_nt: TGTGCCAGCAGTGAATTGGAGGTCCACGAGCAGTACTTC
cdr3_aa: CASSELEVHEQYF

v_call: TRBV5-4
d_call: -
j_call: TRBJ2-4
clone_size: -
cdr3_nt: TGTGCCAGCAGCTTTCCGGGGCTGGGTGGCATTCAGTACTTC
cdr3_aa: CASSFPGLGGIQYF

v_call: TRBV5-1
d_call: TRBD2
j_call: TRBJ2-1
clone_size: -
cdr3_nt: TGCGCCAGCAGCTTTCTAGCGGGAGAGGGAAATGAGCAGTTCTTC
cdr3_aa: CASSFLAGEGNEQFF

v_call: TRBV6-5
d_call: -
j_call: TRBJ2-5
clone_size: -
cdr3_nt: TGTGCCAGCAGTTACGGGAATAAGGCGGGAGAGACCCAGTACTTC
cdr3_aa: CASSYGNKAGETQYF

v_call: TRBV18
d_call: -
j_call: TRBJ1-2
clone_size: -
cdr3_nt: TGTGCCAGCTCACCACCGGCGGGAGGGGTGGCGGACTATGGCTACACCTTC
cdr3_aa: CASSPPAGGVADYGYTF